These T cell receptor beta chains were read from a single sample in a study of blood T cell repertoires in COVID-19. Some clones are missing from TCRdb's copy, which holds only in-frame ones; the method was immunoSEQ multiplex PCR. The table lists approximately 160,000 clones, 84% of them singletons. The sequenced material came from peripheral blood. These receptor sequences come from a woman of 80 years or more with acute or convalescent COVID-19. Each CDR3 is given with its conserved first and last residue. The order of the fields is D gene, J gene, clone size, V gene, CDR3 protein, CDR3 DNA. The D gene is left open where the match is weak. A row's size may be missing; if present it is once, few, many or a size class.

D gene: -; J gene: TRBJ2-1; clone size: few; V gene: TRBV9; CDR3 protein: CASSVGSSIDNEQFF; CDR3 DNA: TGTGCCAGCAGCGTAGGTTCTAGCATCGACAATGAGCAGTTCTTC
D gene: TRBD1; J gene: TRBJ2-7; clone size: -; V gene: TRBV12-5; CDR3 protein: CASGLETGVYEQYF; CDR3 DNA: TGTGCTAGTGGTTTGGAGACAGGGGTCTACGAGCAGTACTTC
D gene: TRBD2; J gene: TRBJ2-3; clone size: -; V gene: TRBV28; CDR3 protein: CASSLKASGSLPRYF; CDR3 DNA: TGTGCCAGCAGTTTAAAGGCTAGCGGGAGCCTCCCACGGTATTTT
D gene: -; J gene: TRBJ1-5; clone size: once; V gene: TRBV6-6; CDR3 protein: CASRPRQAESQPQHF; CDR3 DNA: TGTGCCAGCAGACCCAGACAGGCGGAGAGTCAGCCCCAGCATTTT
D gene: -; J gene: TRBJ1-2; clone size: -; V gene: TRBV2; CDR3 protein: CASSEEGVGYTF; CDR3 DNA: TGTGCCAGCAGTGAAGAAGGGGTTGGCTACACCTTC
D gene: TRBD2; J gene: TRBJ2-3; clone size: -; V gene: TRBV29-1; CDR3 protein: CSVSPGTRTSDTQYF; CDR3 DNA: TGCAGCGTTTCCCCGGGGACTAGAACTTCAGATACGCAGTATTTT
D gene: TRBD1; J gene: TRBJ1-2; clone size: -; V gene: TRBV12-5; CDR3 protein: CASGFGTGVGYTF; CDR3 DNA: TGTGCTAGTGGTTTTGGGACAGGGGTCGGCTACACCTTC
D gene: TRBD2; J gene: TRBJ2-1; clone size: -; V gene: TRBV2; CDR3 protein: CASSEGGGRALNEQFF; CDR3 DNA: TGTGCCAGCAGTGAGGGGGGCGGGAGGGCCCTCAATGAGCAGTTCTTC
D gene: TRBD2; J gene: TRBJ2-1; clone size: -; V gene: TRBV5-1; CDR3 protein: CASSLAHGLAGRLSSYNEQFF; CDR3 DNA: TGCGCCAGCAGCTTGGCCCACGGGCTAGCGGGGCGATTAAGCTCCTACAATGAGCAGTTCTTC
D gene: TRBD1; J gene: TRBJ2-7; clone size: -; V gene: TRBV4-2; CDR3 protein: CASSTHRGLSTEQYF; CDR3 DNA: TGTGCCAGCAGCACCCACAGGGGGTTGTCTACCGAGCAGTACTTC
D gene: -; J gene: TRBJ1-2; clone size: -; V gene: TRBV15; CDR3 protein: CATSTTGIGYGYTF; CDR3 DNA: TGTGCCACCAGCACTACAGGGATCGGCTATGGCTACACCTTC
D gene: TRBD1; J gene: TRBJ1-6; clone size: -; V gene: TRBV30; CDR3 protein: CAWSTDRGLSDSPLHF; CDR3 DNA: TGTGCCTGGTCGACGGACAGGGGGCTCAGTGATTCACCCCTCCACTTT
D gene: TRBD2; J gene: TRBJ2-1; clone size: -; V gene: TRBV19; CDR3 protein: CASGGLAINEQFF; CDR3 DNA: TGTGCCAGCGGGGGACTAGCGATCAATGAGCAGTTCTTC
D gene: -; J gene: TRBJ2-7; clone size: -; V gene: TRBV28; CDR3 protein: CASSFLTYEQYF; CDR3 DNA: TGTGCCAGCAGTTTCCTCACATACGAGCAGTACTTC
D gene: -; J gene: TRBJ1-6; clone size: -; V gene: TRBV11-2; CDR3 protein: CASSFANTGLGNSPLHF; CDR3 DNA: TGTGCCAGCAGCTTCGCCAATACAGGGCTTGGTAATTCACCCCTCCACTTT
D gene: -; J gene: TRBJ1-6; clone size: -; V gene: TRBV21-1; CDR3 protein: CASSKITESSYNSPLHF; CDR3 DNA: TGTGCCAGCAGCAAAATAACGGAGAGCTCCTATAATTCACCCCTCCACTTT
D gene: -; J gene: TRBJ1-1; clone size: -; V gene: TRBV30; CDR3 protein: CAWSKNSNTEAFF; CDR3 DNA: TGTGCCTGGAGTAAGAACAGTAACACTGAAGCTTTCTTT
D gene: -; J gene: TRBJ2-3; clone size: -; V gene: TRBV6-5; CDR3 protein: CASRGQVPDTQYF; CDR3 DNA: TGTGCCAGCAGAGGCCAGGTTCCAGATACGCAGTATTTT
D gene: TRBD1; J gene: TRBJ1-2; clone size: -; V gene: TRBV2; CDR3 protein: CASSYSGTGGVGYTF; CDR3 DNA: TGTGCCAGCAGTTATTCCGGGACAGGGGGAGTAGGCTACACCTTC
D gene: TRBD2; J gene: TRBJ2-2; clone size: few; V gene: TRBV2; CDR3 protein: CASRAGVMTGELFF; CDR3 DNA: TGTGCCAGCAGAGCGGGAGTAATGACCGGGGAGCTGTTTTTT
D gene: -; J gene: TRBJ1-1; clone size: -; V gene: TRBV9; CDR3 protein: CASSVQGNTEAFF; CDR3 DNA: TGTGCCAGCAGCGTACAGGGTAACACTGAAGCTTTCTTT
D gene: TRBD1; J gene: TRBJ2-7; clone size: -; V gene: TRBV7-6; CDR3 protein: CASSLYPGDRDYSYEQYF; CDR3 DNA: TGTGCCAGCAGCTTATACCCCGGGGACAGGGACTACTCCTACGAGCAGTACTTC
D gene: TRBD1; J gene: TRBJ2-3; clone size: -; V gene: TRBV25-1; CDR3 protein: CASRGQGTLNTQYF; CDR3 DNA: TGTGCCAGCAGAGGACAGGGGACACTAAATACGCAGTATTTT
D gene: TRBD2; J gene: TRBJ2-5; clone size: -; V gene: TRBV5-1; CDR3 protein: CASSLAGLAGSETQYF; CDR3 DNA: TGCGCCAGCAGCTTGGCCGGTCTAGCGGGGTCAGAGACCCAGTACTTC
D gene: TRBD2; J gene: TRBJ2-7; clone size: -; V gene: TRBV5-1; CDR3 protein: CASRGLGTYEQYF; CDR3 DNA: TGCGCCAGCCGGGGACTAGGGACCTACGAGCAGTACTTC
D gene: -; J gene: TRBJ2-7; clone size: -; V gene: TRBV2; CDR3 protein: CASRDPAGVKVYEQYF; CDR3 DNA: TGTGCCAGCAGGGACCCCGCAGGGGTGAAAGTCTACGAGCAGTACTTC
D gene: TRBD2; J gene: TRBJ2-2; clone size: -; V gene: TRBV7-3; CDR3 protein: CASSPHPRPIAGGRSGELFF; CDR3 DNA: TGTGCCAGCAGCCCTCACCCCAGGCCCATAGCGGGGGGGCGGTCCGGGGAGCTGTTTTTT
D gene: -; J gene: TRBJ1-5; clone size: -; V gene: TRBV27; CDR3 protein: CASSGAWDQPQHF; CDR3 DNA: TGTGCCAGCAGTGGGGCGTGGGATCAGCCCCAGCATTTT
D gene: TRBD2; J gene: TRBJ2-7; clone size: -; V gene: TRBV5-6; CDR3 protein: CASSLDGLAGYTYEQYF; CDR3 DNA: TGTGCCAGCAGCTTGGACGGACTAGCGGGCTATACCTACGAGCAGTACTTC
D gene: TRBD2; J gene: TRBJ2-1; clone size: -; V gene: TRBV20-1; CDR3 protein: CSASRLAGITYNEQFF; CDR3 DNA: TGCAGTGCTAGTCGTCTAGCGGGAATTACCTACAATGAGCAGTTCTTC
D gene: TRBD1; J gene: TRBJ1-4; clone size: once; V gene: TRBV6-4; CDR3 protein: CASSEPGQGFEKLFF; CDR3 DNA: TGTGCCAGCAGTGAACCGGGACAGGGGTTTGAAAAACTGTTTTTT
D gene: -; J gene: TRBJ2-1; clone size: -; V gene: TRBV19; CDR3 protein: CASSIDRNSYNEQFF; CDR3 DNA: TGTGCCAGTAGTATAGACAGGAACTCCTACAATGAGCAGTTCTTC
D gene: -; J gene: TRBJ1-2; clone size: -; V gene: TRBV3-1/TRBV3-2; CDR3 protein: CASSQLGEGGYGYTF; CDR3 DNA: TGTGCCAGCAGCCAACTGGGGGAGGGCGGATATGGCTACACCTTC
D gene: TRBD2; J gene: TRBJ2-2; clone size: -; V gene: TRBV5-3; CDR3 protein: CARSSTSGSGTGELFF; CDR3 DNA: TGTGCCAGAAGCTCGACTAGCGGGAGCGGGACCGGGGAGCTGTTTTTT
D gene: TRBD1; J gene: TRBJ1-6; clone size: few; V gene: TRBV27; CDR3 protein: CASSSGQSTAYNSPLHF; CDR3 DNA: TGTGCCAGCAGTTCGGGACAGTCGACTGCCTATAATTCACCCCTCCACTTT
D gene: -; J gene: TRBJ2-7; clone size: -; V gene: TRBV5-8; CDR3 protein: CASSLSRRSRFSYEQYF; CDR3 DNA: TGTGCCAGCAGCTTGTCGCGGAGGAGCCGATTCTCCTACGAGCAGTACTTC
D gene: -; J gene: TRBJ2-3; clone size: -; V gene: TRBV14; CDR3 protein: CASSWGGPTTDTQYF; CDR3 DNA: TGTGCCAGCAGCTGGGGGGGGCCCACCACAGATACGCAGTATTTT
D gene: -; J gene: TRBJ1-5; clone size: -; V gene: TRBV27; CDR3 protein: CASSPGTRGNQPQHF; CDR3 DNA: TGTGCCAGCAGTCCCGGGACTCGAGGGAATCAGCCCCAGCATTTT
D gene: -; J gene: TRBJ1-4; clone size: -; V gene: TRBV4-1; CDR3 protein: CASSQVPAGTATNEKLFF; CDR3 DNA: TGCGCCAGCAGCCAAGTCCCGGCAGGGACTGCAACTAATGAAAAACTGTTTTTT
D gene: TRBD1; J gene: TRBJ2-7; clone size: -; V gene: TRBV4-2; CDR3 protein: CASSQDWARQGISYEQYF; CDR3 DNA: TGTGCCAGCAGCCAAGATTGGGCAAGACAGGGGATCTCCTACGAGCAGTACTTC
D gene: TRBD2; J gene: TRBJ2-7; clone size: -; V gene: TRBV29-1; CDR3 protein: CSVVTSGRVYEQYF; CDR3 DNA: TGCAGCGTTGTGACTAGCGGGAGAGTGTACGAGCAGTACTTC